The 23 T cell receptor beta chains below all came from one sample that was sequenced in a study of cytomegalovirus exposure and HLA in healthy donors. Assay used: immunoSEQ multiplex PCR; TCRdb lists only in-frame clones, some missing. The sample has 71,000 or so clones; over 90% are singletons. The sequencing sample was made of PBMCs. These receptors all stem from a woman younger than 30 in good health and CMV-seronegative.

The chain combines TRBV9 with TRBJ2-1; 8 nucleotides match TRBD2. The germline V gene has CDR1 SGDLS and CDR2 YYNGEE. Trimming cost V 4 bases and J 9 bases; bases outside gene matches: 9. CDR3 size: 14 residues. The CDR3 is CASSPLTGGSEQFF. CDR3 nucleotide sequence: TGTGCCAGCAGCCCCCTTACGGGAGGGAGTGAGCAGTTCTTC.

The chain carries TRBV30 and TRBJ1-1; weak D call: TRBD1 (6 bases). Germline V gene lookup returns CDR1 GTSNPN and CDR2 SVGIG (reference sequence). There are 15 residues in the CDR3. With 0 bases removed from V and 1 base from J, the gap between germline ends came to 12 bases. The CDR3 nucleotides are TGTGCCTGGAGTGTAGGGCAGGGGCAGAACACTGAAGCTTTCTTT. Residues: CAWSVGQGQNTEAFF.

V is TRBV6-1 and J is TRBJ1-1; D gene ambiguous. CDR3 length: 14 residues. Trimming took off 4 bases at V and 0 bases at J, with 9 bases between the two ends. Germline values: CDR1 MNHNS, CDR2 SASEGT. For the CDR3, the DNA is TGTGCCAGCAGTGCGACAATCATGAACACTGAAGCTTTCTTT. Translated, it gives CASSATIMNTEAFF.

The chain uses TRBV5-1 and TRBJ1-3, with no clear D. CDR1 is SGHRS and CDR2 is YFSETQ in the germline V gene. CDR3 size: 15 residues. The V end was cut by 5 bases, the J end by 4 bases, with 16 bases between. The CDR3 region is CASRWAGGTGNTIYF. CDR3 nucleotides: TGCGCCAGCAGGTGGGCCGGTGGTACGGGAAACACCATATATTTT.

In DNA form, the CDR3 reads TGCAGCGCAACCGGGACAGCGGACACTGAAGCTTTCTTT. This encodes CSATGTADTEAFF. The rearrangement joins TRBV29-1 to TRBJ1-1; the match to TRBD1 covers 7 bases. Per the germline V gene, CDR1 is SQVTM and CDR2 is ANQGSEA. The CDR3 is 13 residues long. After removal of 7 bases from V and 3 bases from J, the junction contained 8 bases not matched to a gene.

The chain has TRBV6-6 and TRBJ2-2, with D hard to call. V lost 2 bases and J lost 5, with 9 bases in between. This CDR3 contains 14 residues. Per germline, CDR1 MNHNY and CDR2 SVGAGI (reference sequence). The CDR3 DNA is TGTGCCAGCAGTTACGAGATTATGACCGGGGAGCTGTTTTTT. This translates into CASSYEIMTGELFF.

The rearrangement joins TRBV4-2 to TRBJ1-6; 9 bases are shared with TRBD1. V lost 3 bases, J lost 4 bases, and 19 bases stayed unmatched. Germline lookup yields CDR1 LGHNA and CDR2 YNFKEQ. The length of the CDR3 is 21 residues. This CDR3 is CASSHSPGQGFGGLYNSPLHF. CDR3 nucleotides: TGTGCCAGCAGCCACTCCCCGGGACAGGGTTTTGGTGGGCTTTATAATTCACCCCTCCACTTT.

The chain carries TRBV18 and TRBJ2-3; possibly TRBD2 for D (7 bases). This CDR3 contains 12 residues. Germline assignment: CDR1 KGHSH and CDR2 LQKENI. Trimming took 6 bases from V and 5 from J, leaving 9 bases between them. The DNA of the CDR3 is TGTGCCAGCTCCGGGGGGCAAGATACGCAGTATTTT. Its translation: CASSGGQDTQYF.

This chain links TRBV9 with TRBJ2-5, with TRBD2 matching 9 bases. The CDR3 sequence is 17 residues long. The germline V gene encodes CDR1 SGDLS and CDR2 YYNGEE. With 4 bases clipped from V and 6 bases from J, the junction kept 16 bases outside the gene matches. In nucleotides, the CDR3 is TGTGCCAGCAGCTCAAAGGGTGGCGGGGGGGCCCGACAGACCCAGTACTTC. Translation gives CASSSKGGGGARQTQYF.

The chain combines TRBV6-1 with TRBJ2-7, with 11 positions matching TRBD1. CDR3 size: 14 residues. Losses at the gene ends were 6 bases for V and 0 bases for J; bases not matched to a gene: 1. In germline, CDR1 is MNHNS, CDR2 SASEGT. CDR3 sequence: CASRGQGASYEQYF. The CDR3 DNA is TGTGCCAGCAGAGGACAGGGGGCCTCCTACGAGCAGTACTTC.

The CDR3: CASSLGQGARQPQHF. The CDR3 region has the DNA TGTGCCAGCAGCTTAGGACAGGGGGCTCGGCAGCCCCAGCATTTT. V gene TRBV7-9 combines with J gene TRBJ1-5, with TRBD1 identical over 10 bases. V lost 1 base to trimming and J lost 7 bases; unmatched junction nucleotides: 4. The CDR3 has 15 amino acids. Germline CDR1 reads SEHNR; CDR2 reads FQNEAQ (reference sequence).

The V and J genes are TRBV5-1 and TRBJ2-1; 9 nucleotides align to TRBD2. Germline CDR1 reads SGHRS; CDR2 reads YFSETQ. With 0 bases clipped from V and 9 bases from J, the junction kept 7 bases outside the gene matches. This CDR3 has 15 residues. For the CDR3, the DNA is TGCGCCAGCAGCTTGGGGGCGGGGGGGCCAGGTGAGCAGTTCTTC. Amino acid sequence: CASSLGAGGPGEQFF.

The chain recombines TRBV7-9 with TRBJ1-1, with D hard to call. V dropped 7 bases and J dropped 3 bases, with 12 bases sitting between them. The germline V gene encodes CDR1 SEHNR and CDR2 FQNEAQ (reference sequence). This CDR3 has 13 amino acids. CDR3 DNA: TGTGCCAGCACCAAACACGAAGACACTGAAGCTTTCTTT. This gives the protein CASTKHEDTEAFF.

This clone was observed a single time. CDR3: CASHDPLAGGPWDTQYF. CDR3 nucleotide sequence: TGCGCCAGCCACGACCCGCTAGCGGGGGGCCCATGGGATACGCAGTATTTT. The chain carries TRBV5-1 and TRBJ2-3; TRBD2 aligns across 11 bases. V was pared by 7 bases and J by 6 bases, with 16 bases of the junction left unmatched. Per germline, CDR1 SGHRS and CDR2 YFSETQ. This CDR3 has 17 amino acids.

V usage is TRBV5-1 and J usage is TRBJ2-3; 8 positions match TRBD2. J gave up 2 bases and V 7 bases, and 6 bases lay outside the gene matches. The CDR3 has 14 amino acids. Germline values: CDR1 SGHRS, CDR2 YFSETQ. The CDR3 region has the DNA TGCGCCAGCTCCCCGGGACTAGACACAGATACGCAGTATTTT. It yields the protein CASSPGLDTDTQYF.

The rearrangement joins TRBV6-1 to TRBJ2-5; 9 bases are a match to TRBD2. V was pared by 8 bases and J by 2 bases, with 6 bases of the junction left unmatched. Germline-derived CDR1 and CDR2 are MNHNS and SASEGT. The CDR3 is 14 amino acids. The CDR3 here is CASESSGAQETQYF. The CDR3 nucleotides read TGTGCCAGCGAGTCTAGCGGGGCTCAAGAGACCCAGTACTTC.

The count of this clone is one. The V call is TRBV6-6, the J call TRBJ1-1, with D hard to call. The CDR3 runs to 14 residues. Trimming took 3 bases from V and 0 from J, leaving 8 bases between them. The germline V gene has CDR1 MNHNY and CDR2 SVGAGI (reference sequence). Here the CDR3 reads CASSYSGLNTEAFF. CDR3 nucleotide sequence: TGTGCCAGCAGTTATTCGGGGTTGAACACTGAAGCTTTCTTT.

CDR3 DNA: TGTGCCAGCAGTTACAGGACAGATAATTCACCCCTCCACTTT. Encoded protein: CASSYRTDNSPLHF. This chain joins TRBV6-6 and TRBJ1-6, with a possible D match to TRBD1 (6 bases). CDR1 and CDR2 from the germline V gene are MNHNY and SVGAGI (reference sequence). V lost 2 bases to trimming and J lost 5 bases, with 7 bases between them. The CDR3 sequence is 14 residues long.

CDR3 coding DNA: TGTGCCAGCAGCTGGGGGACTAGCGGGCACACAGATACGCAGTATTTT. Translation: CASSWGTSGHTDTQYF. The J gene is TRBJ2-3, the V gene TRBV5-6; 12 nucleotides align to TRBD2. The CDR3 loop spans 16 amino acids. Looked up from germline, CDR1 is SGHDT and CDR2 is YYEEEE. V lost 3 bases and J lost 2; bases outside the gene matches: 4.

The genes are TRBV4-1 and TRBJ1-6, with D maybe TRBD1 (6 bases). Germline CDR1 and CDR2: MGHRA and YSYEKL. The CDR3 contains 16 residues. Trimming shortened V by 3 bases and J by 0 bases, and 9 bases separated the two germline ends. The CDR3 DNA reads TGCGCCAGCAGCCAGGGGGCGAGCTCCTATAATTCACCCCTCCACTTT. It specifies CASSQGASSYNSPLHF.

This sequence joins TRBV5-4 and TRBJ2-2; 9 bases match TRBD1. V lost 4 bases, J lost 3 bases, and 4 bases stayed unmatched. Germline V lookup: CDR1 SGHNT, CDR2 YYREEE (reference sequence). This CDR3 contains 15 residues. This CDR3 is CASSPRTGDTGELFF. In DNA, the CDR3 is TGTGCCAGCAGCCCCAGGACAGGGGACACCGGGGAGCTGTTTTTT.

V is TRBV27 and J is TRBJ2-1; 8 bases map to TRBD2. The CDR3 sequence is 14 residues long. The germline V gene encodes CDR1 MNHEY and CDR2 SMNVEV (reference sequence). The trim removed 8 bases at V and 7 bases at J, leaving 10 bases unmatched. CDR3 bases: TGTGCCAGCTCCCTCGGGCGGGAGGTAAATGAGCAGTTCTTC. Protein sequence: CASSLGREVNEQFF.

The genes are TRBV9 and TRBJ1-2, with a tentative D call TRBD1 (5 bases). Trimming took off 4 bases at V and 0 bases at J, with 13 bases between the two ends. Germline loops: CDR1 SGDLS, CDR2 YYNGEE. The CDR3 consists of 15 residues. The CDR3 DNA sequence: TGTGCCAGCAGCCCAAGTCGGGGGACTAACTATGGCTACACCTTC. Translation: CASSPSRGTNYGYTF.